This T cell receptor beta chain is drawn from a study of blood T cell repertoires in COVID-19. Germline loops: CDR1 KGHSH, CDR2 LQKENI. V lost 1 base, J lost 2 bases, and 15 bases lay in between. The CDR3 covers 17 residues. Generated by immunoSEQ multiplex PCR, the TCRdb table keeps only in-frame clones and is missing some. The table has 250,000 or so clones, 70% to 90% seen once; the top ten hold 3%. Sequenced material: peripheral blood. The clonotype comes from a man aged 18 to 30 with active or convalescent COVID-19. The V gene is TRBV18, the J gene TRBJ1-3; the D gene is possibly TRBD1 (6 bases). The CDR3 bases are TGTGCCAGCTCACCACGAACGGGAGGGGGTGCTGGAAACACCATATATTTT. Its protein product is CASSPRTGGGAGNTIYF. Full variable domain (outside the CDR3, taken from reference TRBV18 and TRBJ1-3): NAGVMQNPRHLVRRRGQEARLRCSPMKGHSHVYWYRQLPEEGLKFMVYLQKENIIDESGMPKERFSAEFPKEGPSILRIQQVVRGDSAAYFCASSPRTGGGAGNTIYFGEGSWLTVV.